Given below is one T cell receptor (beta chain) in context. Its matching antigen is unknown. The CDR3 sequence is 13 residues long. Germline CDR1 and CDR2: LNHDA and SQIVND (reference sequence). Losses at the gene ends were 5 bases for V and 5 bases for J; bases not matched to a gene: 2. The data belong to a study of OX40 agonist ivuxolimab in advanced cancers. Across the study: Ivuxolimab was administered intravenously to patients at 0.01 to 10 mg/kg every 2 weeks. Of mixed ages from 23 to 79 and averaging roughly 60 years, the group was approximately 80% male.

Sequencing used immunoSEQ multiplex PCR; TCRdb keeps in-frame clones, though not all of them. In the table there are around 60,000 clones, over 75% of which are singletons. Study-level findings and limits: In CD8+ T cells, expanded clones were on average more numerous than in CD4+.

The sample consisted of CD4+ or CD8+ T cells sorted from blood, taken in a trial of the OX40 agonist ivuxolimab. This rearrangement joins TRBV19 to TRBJ2-1; the match to TRBD2 covers 8 bases. The source of this sequence is an adult with an advanced solid tumor such as melanoma, head and neck, liver or kidney cancer. The CDR3 nucleotides read TGTGCCAGTAGTCCGGGACTAGACAATGAGCAGTTCTTC. This translates into CASSPGLDNEQFF.